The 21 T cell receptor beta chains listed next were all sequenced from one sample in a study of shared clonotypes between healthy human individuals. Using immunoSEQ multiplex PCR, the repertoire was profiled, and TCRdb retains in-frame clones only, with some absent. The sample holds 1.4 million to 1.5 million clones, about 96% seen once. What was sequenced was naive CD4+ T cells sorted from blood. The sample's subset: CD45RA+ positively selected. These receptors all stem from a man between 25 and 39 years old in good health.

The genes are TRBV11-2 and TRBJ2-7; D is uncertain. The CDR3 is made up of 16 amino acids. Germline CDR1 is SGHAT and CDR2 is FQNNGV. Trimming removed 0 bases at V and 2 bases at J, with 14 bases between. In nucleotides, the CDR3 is TGTGCCAGCAGCTTAGACTCTCTTGGAGCCGCCTACGAGCAGTACTTC. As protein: CASSLDSLGAAYEQYF.

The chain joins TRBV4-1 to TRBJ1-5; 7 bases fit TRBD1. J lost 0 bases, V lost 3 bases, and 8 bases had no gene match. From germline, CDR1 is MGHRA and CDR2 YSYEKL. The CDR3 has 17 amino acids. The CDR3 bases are TGCGCCAGCAGCCACCGGACAGGCGGGGATAGCAATCAGCCCCAGCATTTT. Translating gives CASSHRTGGDSNQPQHF.

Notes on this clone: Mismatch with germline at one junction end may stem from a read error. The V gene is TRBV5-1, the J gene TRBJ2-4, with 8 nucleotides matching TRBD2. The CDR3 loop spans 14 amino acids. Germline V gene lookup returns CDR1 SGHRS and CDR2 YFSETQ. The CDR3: CASSTGRATNIQYF. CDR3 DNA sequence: TGCGCCAGCAGCACCGGGAGGGCCACAAACATTCAGTACTTC. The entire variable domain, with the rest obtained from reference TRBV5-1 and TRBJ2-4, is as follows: KAGVTQTPRYLIKTRGQQVTLSCSPISGHRSVSWYQQTPGQGLQFLFEYFSETQRNKGNFPGRFSGRQFSNSRSEMNVSTLELGDSALYLCASSTGRATNIQYFGAGTRLSVL.

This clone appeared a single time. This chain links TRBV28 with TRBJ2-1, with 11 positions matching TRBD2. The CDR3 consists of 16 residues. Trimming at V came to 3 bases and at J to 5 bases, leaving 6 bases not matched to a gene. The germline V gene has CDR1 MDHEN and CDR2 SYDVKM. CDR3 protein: CASSFASGRKNNEQFF. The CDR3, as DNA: TGTGCCAGCAGTTTCGCTAGCGGGAGGAAAAACAATGAGCAGTTCTTC.

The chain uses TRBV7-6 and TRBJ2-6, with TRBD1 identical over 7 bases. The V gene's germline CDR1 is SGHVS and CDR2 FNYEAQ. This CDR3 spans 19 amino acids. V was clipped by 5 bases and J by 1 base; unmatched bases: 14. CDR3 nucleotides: TGTGCCAGCAGCCCCAACCTGGGACAGATCGATTCTGGGGCCAACGTCCTGACTTTC. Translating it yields CASSPNLGQIDSGANVLTF.

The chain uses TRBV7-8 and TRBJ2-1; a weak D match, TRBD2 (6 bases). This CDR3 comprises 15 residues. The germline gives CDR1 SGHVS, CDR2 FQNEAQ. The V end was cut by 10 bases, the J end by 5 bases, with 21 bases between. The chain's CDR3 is CATSRWRDGNNEQFF. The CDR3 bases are TGTGCCACCAGTAGGTGGCGGGACGGAAACAATGAGCAGTTCTTC.

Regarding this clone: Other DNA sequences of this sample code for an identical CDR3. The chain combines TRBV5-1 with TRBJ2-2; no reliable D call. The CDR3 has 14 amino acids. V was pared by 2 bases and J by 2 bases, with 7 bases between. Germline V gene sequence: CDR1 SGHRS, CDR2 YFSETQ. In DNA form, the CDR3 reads TGCGCCAGCAGCTTTAAAGGAAACACCGGGGAGCTGTTTTTT. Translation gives CASSFKGNTGELFF.

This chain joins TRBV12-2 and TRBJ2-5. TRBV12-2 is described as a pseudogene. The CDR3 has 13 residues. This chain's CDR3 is CASRLLNQETQYF. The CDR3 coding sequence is TGTGCAAGTCGCTTGCTGAACCAAGAGACCCAGTACTTC.

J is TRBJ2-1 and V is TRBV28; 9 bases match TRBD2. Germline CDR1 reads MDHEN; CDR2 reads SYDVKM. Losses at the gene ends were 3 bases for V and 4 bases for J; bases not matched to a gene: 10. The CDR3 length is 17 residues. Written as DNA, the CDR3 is TGTGCCAGCAGTTTCGGCCCTAGCGGGGACTATTACAATGAGCAGTTCTTC. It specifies CASSFGPSGDYYNEQFF.

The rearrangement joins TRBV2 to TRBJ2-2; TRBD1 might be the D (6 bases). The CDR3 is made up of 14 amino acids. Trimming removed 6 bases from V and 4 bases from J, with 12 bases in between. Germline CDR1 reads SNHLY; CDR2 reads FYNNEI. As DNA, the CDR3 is TGTGCCAGCAGACACAGGGATGGCACCGGGGAGCTGTTTTTT. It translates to CASRHRDGTGELFF.

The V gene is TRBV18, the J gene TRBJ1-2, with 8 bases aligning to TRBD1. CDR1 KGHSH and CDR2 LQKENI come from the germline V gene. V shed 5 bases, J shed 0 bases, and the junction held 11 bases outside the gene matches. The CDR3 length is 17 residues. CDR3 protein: CASSKQGGLPANYGYTF. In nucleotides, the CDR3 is TGTGCCAGCTCAAAACAGGGGGGTTTACCTGCTAACTATGGCTACACCTTC. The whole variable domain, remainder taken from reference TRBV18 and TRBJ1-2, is NAGVMQNPRHLVRRRGQEARLRCSPMKGHSHVYWYRQLPEEGLKFMVYLQKENIIDESGMPKERFSAEFPKEGPSILRIQQVVRGDSAAYFCASSKQGGLPANYGYTFGSGTRLTVV.

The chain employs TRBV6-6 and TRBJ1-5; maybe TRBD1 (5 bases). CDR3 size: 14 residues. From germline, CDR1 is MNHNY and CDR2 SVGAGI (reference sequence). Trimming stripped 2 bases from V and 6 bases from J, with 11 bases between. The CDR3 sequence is CASSYDSLSQPQHF. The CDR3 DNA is TGTGCCAGCAGTTACGACAGTCTTTCTCAGCCCCAGCATTTT.

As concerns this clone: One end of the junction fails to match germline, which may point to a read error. The CDR3 loop reads CASRLGYRALESGNTIYF. In DNA, the CDR3 is TGCGCCAGCAGATTGGGTTACAGGGCCCTCGAATCTGGAAACACCATATATTTT. This rearrangement joins TRBV5-1 to TRBJ1-3; D perhaps matches TRBD1 (6 bases). Germline CDR1 is SGHRS and CDR2 is YFSETQ. The CDR3 extends over 18 amino acids.

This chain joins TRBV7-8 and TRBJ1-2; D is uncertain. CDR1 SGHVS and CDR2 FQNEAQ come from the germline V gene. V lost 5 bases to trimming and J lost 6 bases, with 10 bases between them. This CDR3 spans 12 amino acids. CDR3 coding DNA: TGTGCCAGCAGCCTACGACTGAATGGCTACACCTTC. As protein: CASSLRLNGYTF.

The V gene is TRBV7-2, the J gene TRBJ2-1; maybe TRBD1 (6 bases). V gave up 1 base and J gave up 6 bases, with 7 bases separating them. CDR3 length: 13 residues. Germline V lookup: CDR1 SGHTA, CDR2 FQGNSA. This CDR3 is CASSLGQVNEQFF. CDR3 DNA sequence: TGTGCCAGCAGCTTAGGACAGGTCAATGAGCAGTTCTTC.

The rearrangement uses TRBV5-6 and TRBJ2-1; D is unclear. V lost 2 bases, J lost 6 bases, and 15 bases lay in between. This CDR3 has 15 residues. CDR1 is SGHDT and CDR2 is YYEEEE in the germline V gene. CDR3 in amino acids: CASSFRGGWGNEQFF. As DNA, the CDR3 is TGTGCCAGCAGCTTCCGTGGCGGCTGGGGCAATGAGCAGTTCTTC.

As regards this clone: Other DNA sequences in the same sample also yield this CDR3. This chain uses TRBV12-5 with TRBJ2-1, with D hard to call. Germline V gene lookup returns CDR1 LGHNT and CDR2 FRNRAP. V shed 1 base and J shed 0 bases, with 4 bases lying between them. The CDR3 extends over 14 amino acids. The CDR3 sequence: CASGLDSSYNEQFF. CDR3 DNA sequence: TGTGCTAGTGGTTTGGATAGCTCCTACAATGAGCAGTTCTTC.

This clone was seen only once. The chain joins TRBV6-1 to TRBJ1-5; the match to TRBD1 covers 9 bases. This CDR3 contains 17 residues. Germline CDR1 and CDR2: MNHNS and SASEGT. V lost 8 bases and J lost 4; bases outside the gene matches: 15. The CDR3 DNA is TGTGCCAGCGGTGGGGCCACCGGGACAGGGAAAAATCAGCCCCAGCATTTT. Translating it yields CASGGATGTGKNQPQHF.

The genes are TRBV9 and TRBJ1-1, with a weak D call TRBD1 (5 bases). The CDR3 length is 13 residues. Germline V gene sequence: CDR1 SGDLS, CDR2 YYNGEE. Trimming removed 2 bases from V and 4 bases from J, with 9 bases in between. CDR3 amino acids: CASSVGAGTEAFF. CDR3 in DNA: TGTGCCAGCAGCGTTGGGGCGGGCACTGAAGCTTTCTTT.

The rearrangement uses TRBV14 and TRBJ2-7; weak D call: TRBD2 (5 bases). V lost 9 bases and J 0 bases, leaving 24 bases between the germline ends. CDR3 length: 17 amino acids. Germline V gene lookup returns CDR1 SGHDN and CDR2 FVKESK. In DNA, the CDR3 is TGTGCCAGAGGAGGATCCCTCCCACGGATTAGCTCCTACGAGCAGTACTTC. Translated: CARGGSLPRISSYEQYF. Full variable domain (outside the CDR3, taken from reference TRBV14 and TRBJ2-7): EAGVTQFPSHSVIEKGQTVTLRCDPISGHDNLYWYRRVMGKEIKFLLHFVKESKQDESGMPNNRFLAERTGGTYSTLKVQPAELEDSGVYFCARGGSLPRISSYEQYFGPGTRLTVT.

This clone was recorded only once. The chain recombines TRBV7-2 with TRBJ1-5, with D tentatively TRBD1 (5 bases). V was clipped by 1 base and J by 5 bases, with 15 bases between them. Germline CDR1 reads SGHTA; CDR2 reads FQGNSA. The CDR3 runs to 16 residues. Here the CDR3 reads CASSLGADRVDQPQHF. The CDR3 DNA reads TGTGCCAGCAGCTTAGGGGCAGACAGAGTAGATCAGCCCCAGCATTTT.